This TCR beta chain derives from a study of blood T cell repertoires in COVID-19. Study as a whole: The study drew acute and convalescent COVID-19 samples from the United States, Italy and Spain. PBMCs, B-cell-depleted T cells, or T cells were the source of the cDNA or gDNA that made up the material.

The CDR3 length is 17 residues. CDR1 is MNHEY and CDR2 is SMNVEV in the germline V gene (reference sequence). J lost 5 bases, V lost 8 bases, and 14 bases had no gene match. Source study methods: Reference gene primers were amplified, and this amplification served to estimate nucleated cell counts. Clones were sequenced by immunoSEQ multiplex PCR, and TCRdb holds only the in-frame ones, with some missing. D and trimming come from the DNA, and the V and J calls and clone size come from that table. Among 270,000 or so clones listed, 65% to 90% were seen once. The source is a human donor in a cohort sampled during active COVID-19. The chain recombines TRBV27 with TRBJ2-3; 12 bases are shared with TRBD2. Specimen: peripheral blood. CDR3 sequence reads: CASGLIELAGGVDTQYF. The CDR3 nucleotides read TGTGCCAGCGGGCTTATAGAACTAGCGGGAGGTGTAGATACGCAGTATTTT.